This entry is about one T cell receptor beta chain. Generated by immunoSEQ multiplex PCR, the TCRdb table keeps only in-frame clones and is missing some. This table holds roughly 200,000 clones, over 75% found once. Germline V lookup: CDR1 LGHNA, CDR2 YSLEER. The CDR3 length is 15 residues. The ends were cut back, 5 bases at V and 2 bases at J, with 14 bases in the middle. This entry comes from a study of blood T cell repertoires in COVID-19. Across the whole study: Nucleic acid was either cDNA or gDNA, and it came from T cells, B-cell-depleted T cells, or PBMCs.

It was during active infection that Seattle patients were enrolled and then longitudinally followed. The specimen sequenced was peripheral blood. This sequence originates from a person aged 65 to 85 with COVID-19, enrolled during active disease. The chain couples TRBV4-3 to TRBJ2-3; maybe TRBD1 (6 bases). CDR3 coding DNA: TGCGCCAGCAGCGCCCGGGACAAAGACACAGATACGCAGTATTTT. Its protein is CASSARDKDTDTQYF.